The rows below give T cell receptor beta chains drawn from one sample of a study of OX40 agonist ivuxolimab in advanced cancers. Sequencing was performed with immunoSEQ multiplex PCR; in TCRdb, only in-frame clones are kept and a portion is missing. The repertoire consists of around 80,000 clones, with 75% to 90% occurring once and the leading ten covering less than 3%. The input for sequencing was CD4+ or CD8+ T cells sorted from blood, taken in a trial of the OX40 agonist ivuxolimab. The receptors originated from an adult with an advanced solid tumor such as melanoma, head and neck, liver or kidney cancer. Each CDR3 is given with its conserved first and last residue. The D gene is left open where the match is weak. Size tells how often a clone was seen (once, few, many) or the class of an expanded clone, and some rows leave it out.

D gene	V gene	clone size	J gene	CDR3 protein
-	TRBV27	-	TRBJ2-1	CASSLRGGEQFF
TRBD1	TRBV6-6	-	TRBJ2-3	CASSEDRYTDTQYF
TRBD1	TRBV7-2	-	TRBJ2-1	CASSLDLGQGANEQFF
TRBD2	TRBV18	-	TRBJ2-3	CASSPERELTDTQYF
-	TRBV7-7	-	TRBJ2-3	CASSPTVTDTQYF
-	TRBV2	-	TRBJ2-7	CASKVAFSSYEQYF
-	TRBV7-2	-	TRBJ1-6	CASSLSPNSPLHF
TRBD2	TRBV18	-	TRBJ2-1	CASSPPTSGGEADEQFF
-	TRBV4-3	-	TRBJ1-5	CASSQDLLLGTPNQPQHF
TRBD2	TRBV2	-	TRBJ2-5	CASKGLAGGGGAQYF
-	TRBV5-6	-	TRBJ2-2	CASSLSRATGELFF
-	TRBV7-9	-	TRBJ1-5	CASSFGGTASNQPQHF
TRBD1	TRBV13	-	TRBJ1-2	CASSLSYRGTDGYTF
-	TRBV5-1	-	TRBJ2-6	CASSLGSGANVLTF
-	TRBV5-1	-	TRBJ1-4	CASSLTNEKLFF
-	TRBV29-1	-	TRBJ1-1	CSGMGNTEAFF
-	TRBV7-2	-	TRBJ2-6	CASRSSGILTSGANVLTF
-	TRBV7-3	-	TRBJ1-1	CASSSQENTEAFF
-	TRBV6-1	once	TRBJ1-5	CASSEQGGSNQPQHF
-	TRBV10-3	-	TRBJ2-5	CAISPGQQETQYF
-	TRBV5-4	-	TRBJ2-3	CASSSGLSTDTQYF
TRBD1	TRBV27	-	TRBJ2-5	CASTPTRGLVETQYF
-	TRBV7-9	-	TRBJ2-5	CASSPRGQTAQYF
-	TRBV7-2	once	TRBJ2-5	CASSQDYRRETQYF
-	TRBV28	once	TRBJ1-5	CASSLWTTTLSNQPQHF
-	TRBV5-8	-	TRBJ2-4	CASSPRGEAKNIQYF
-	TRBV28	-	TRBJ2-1	CASNPGGQGTYNEQFF
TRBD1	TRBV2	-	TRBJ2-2	CASADRVNTGELFF
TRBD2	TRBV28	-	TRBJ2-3	CASSPLVAGGGTDTQYF
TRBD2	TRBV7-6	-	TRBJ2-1	CASSLRRGGNEQFF